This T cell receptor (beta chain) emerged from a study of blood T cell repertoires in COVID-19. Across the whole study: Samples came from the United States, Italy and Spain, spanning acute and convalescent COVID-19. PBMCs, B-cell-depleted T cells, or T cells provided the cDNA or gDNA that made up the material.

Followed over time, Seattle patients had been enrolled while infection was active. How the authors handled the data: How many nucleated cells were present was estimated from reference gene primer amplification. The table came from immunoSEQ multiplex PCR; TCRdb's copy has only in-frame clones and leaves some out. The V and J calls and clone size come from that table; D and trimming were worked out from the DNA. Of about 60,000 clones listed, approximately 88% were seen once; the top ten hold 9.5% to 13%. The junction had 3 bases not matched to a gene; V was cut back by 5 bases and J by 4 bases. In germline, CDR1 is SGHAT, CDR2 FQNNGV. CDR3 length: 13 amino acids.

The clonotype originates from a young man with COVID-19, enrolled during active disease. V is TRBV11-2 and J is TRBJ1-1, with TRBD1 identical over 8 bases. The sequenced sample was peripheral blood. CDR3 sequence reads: CASSTTGGTEAFF. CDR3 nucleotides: TGTGCCAGCAGCACCACAGGGGGCACTGAAGCTTTCTTT.